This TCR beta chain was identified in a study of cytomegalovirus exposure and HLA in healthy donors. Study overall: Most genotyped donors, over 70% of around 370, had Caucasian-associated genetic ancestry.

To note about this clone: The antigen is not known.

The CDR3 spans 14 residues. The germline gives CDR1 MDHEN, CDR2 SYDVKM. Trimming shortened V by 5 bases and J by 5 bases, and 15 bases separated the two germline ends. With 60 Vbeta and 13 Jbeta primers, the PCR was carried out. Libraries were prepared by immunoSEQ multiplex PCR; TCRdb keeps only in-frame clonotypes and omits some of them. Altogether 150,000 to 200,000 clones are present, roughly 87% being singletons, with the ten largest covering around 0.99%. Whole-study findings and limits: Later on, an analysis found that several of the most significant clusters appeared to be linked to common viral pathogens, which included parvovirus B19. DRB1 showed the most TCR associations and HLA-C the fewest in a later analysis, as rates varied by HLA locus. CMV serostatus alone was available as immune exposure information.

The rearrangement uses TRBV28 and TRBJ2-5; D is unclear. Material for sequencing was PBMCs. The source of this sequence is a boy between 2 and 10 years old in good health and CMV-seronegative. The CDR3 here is CASSLDFFTETQYF. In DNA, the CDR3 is TGTGCCAGCAGTCTCGACTTTTTCACCGAGACCCAGTACTTC.